The source of this TCR beta chain is a study of radiotherapy plus CTLA-4 blockade in lung cancer. Study context: Of the patients, more than 15% showed objective responses and roughly 30% attained disease control.

The CDR3 totals 10 residues. V gave up 7 bases and J gave up 3 bases, with 4 bases separating them. Germline CDR1 and CDR2: SNHLY and FYNNEI. People whose metastatic non-small-cell lung cancer was chemo-refractory got focal radiation along with CTLA-4 blockade by ipilimumab. Regarding the study as a whole: The best predictor of response was reported to be early blood T cell clone dynamics, with interferon-beta. After treatment with radiotherapy plus ipilimumab, TCR clones that came from the tumor expanded in blood.

TCRdb's copy holds only in-frame clones and misses some; the assay was immunoSEQ multiplex PCR. The table records about 73,000 clones, roughly 91% of them present only once. A remark on this clone: The antigen remains unidentified.

The TCR comes from a human donor with non-small cell lung cancer that progressed on radiotherapy plus ipilimumab. Sequencing used peripheral blood, obtained from a patient treated with radiotherapy plus ipilimumab. This sequence joins TRBV2 and TRBJ2-7; D is unclear. The CDR3 reads CASNNYEQYF. DNA of the CDR3: TGTGCCAGCAATAACTACGAGCAGTACTTC.